The present T cell receptor beta chain was sequenced within a study of early T cells in non-severe SARS-CoV-2 infection. On the study more broadly: From unsorted whole blood, bulk RNA was sequenced, and the chains remained unpaired. Study outcomes and limitations: Matching with VDJdb favored anti-spike CD8 responses (missing private and CD4 specificities).

Individual cDNA molecules received unique molecular identifiers during library preparation. TCRdb reprocessed the 5' RACE reads via MiXCR and lists one record per CDR3 protein. The sample contains approximately 65,000 distinct CDR3 sequences, about 12% of which appear only once. Points on this clonotype: Its matching antigen is unknown. Sequence at one end of the junction differs from germline and may be a read error.

The CDR3 covers 12 residues. The chain links TRBV12-3 or TRBV12-4 to TRBJ2-1; D might be TRBD2 (5 bases). The sequence was collected from an adult who was a healthcare worker with PCR-confirmed SARS-CoV-2 infection or an uninfected control (not recorded which). The sequenced sample consisted of whole blood. The CDR3 loop reads CASSVARDEQFF. The CDR3 nucleotides are TGTGCCAGCAGTGTAGCGCGGGATGAGCAGTTCTTC.